This T cell receptor beta chain was obtained from a study of post-analysis software for immune sequencing data. For the study at large: Disease trajectories encompassed relapsing-remitting, secondary progressive and progressive-relapsing multiple sclerosis.

Tagging with unique molecular identifiers was a feature of the TCR beta cDNA libraries. TCRdb itself ran the PCR reads through MiXCR, one entry per CDR3 protein. This sample has hundreds of thousands of distinct CDR3 sequences; around 64% occur once, and the top ten carry 10% to 12%. Study-wide results and limits: With TRBV5-6, TRBV5-1 and TRBV20-1 included, about five TRBV segments were more frequent in patients than in controls.

Trimming removed 5 bases from V and 14 bases from J, with 16 bases in between. Germline V gene lookup returns CDR1 SGHTA and CDR2 FQGNSA. The CDR3 has 12 amino acids. Turning to this clonotype: Antigen: not known.

This receptor was identified in a girl aged 2 to 9 with multiple sclerosis. The J gene is TRBJ2-1, the V gene TRBV7-2; maybe TRBD1 (6 bases). The source material was blood. CDR3 DNA sequence: TGTGCCAGCAGCACCCCGACAGGAAGGAAGTTCTTC. Translation: CASSTPTGRKFF.